These 21 T cell receptor beta chains originate from one sample sequenced in a study of T cells in Graves' hyperthyroidism and ophthalmopathy. The source material, RNA transcripts, was used to amplify TCR beta CDR3 regions. First-round RT-PCR targeting the TCR CDR3 was performed with the HTBI primer set. TCRdb itself ran the multiplex PCR reads through MiXCR, one entry per CDR3 protein. The top ten clones hold over 70% of a sample with roughly 400,000 distinct CDR3 sequences, roughly 25% of them seen once. Sequenced: blood. The receptors derive from a man in his fifties with Graves' hyperthyroidism.

This clonotype has ten or more counts. The CDR3, as DNA: TGTGCCAGCAGCCAAGATATGTTAGGACGGGAGACCCAGTACTTC. It codes for CASSQDMLGRETQYF. The chain joins TRBV3-1 to TRBJ2-5; D call uncertain. The CDR3 totals 15 residues. The V end lost 0 bases, the J end lost 5 bases, and 13 bases lay between the germline ends. The germline V gene has CDR1 LGHDT and CDR2 YNNKEL (reference sequence).

The DNA for the CDR3 is TGTGCCAGCAGTCCCCCCGGCTTTGGAAAACTGTTTTTT. Protein product: CASSPPGFGKLFF. The chain links TRBV12-3 or TRBV12-4 to TRBJ1-4; D unresolved. This CDR3 is built from 13 residues. Trimming cost V 5 bases and J 10 bases, with 14 bases left between them.

V and J are TRBV27 and TRBJ1-1, with D possibly TRBD1 on 5 matching bases. V gave up 7 bases and J gave up 1 base, with 16 bases separating them. The CDR3 has 15 residues. CDR1 is MNHEY and CDR2 is SMNVEV in the germline V gene (reference sequence). The CDR3, as DNA: TGTGCCAGCATACAAGGTGGGGGAACGAACACTGAAGCTTTCTTT. Amino acids: CASIQGGGTNTEAFF.

V gene TRBV24-1 combines with J gene TRBJ2-1, with D unclear. Germline V CDR1 and CDR2: KGHDR, SFDVKD. This CDR3 contains 10 residues. With 5 bases removed from V and 12 bases from J, the gap between germline ends came to 7 bases. CDR3 sequence (DNA): TGTGCCACCAGTGGGAGTGGGCAGTTCTTC. It specifies CATSGSGQFF.

This clonotype has only a few counts. This sequence joins TRBV20-1 and TRBJ2-3; either TRBD1 or TRBD2 may fit D (5 bases each). V was clipped by 3 bases and J by 8 bases, with 27 bases between them. The CDR3 is 17 amino acids. Germline CDR1 DFQATT, CDR2 SNEGSKA (reference sequence). The CDR3 bases are TGCAGTGCTAGCACCTACCGCGACAGAGGGTGGCCGGGTACGCAGTATTTT. This encodes CSASTYRDRGWPGTQYF.

This clonotype was recorded a few times. The chain joins TRBV12-3 or TRBV12-4 to TRBJ2-7; TRBD2 matches 8 bases. CDR3 length equals 15 residues. The ends lost 1 base at V and 3 bases at J; junction bases unmatched: 5. Here the CDR3 reads CASSLGGGRIYEQYF. For the CDR3, the DNA is TGTGCCAGCAGTTTAGGAGGCGGGAGGATCTACGAGCAGTACTTC.

This clonotype was seen at least ten times. The CDR3 loop reads CASSLTGTWTDTQYF. In DNA form, the CDR3 reads TGTGCCAGCAGTTTGACAGGGACGTGGACAGATACGCAGTATTTT. The genes are TRBV27 and TRBJ2-3; 7 bases fit TRBD1. CDR3 length: 15 residues. V was pared by 3 bases and J by 3 bases, with 6 bases of the junction left unmatched. Germline values: CDR1 MNHEY, CDR2 SMNVEV (reference sequence).

This clonotype was counted only a few times. The gene calls are TRBV20-1 and TRBJ2-1, with 8 bases identical to TRBD1. This CDR3 is 15 amino acids long. V shed 5 bases, J shed 7 bases, and the junction held 13 bases outside the gene matches. Germline values: CDR1 DFQATT, CDR2 SNEGSKA (reference sequence). This CDR3 is CSAGLTAGGWNEQFF. Here the CDR3 DNA reads TGCAGTGCTGGCCTCACTGCAGGGGGCTGGAATGAGCAGTTCTTC.

The CDR3: CASSGRSYEQYF. As DNA, the CDR3 is TGTGCCAGTAGCGGGAGGTCCTACGAGCAGTACTTC. This chain connects TRBV19 to TRBJ2-7, with 7 positions matching TRBD2. The V gene end was trimmed by 6 bases and the J gene end by 1 base; junction bases not matched to a gene: 0. Germline assignment: CDR1 LNHDA and CDR2 SQIVND (reference sequence). The CDR3 is made up of 12 amino acids.

There are many counts of this clonotype. The rearrangement uses TRBV28 and TRBJ1-5; 8 bases align to TRBD1. The CDR3 loop spans 15 amino acids. CDR1 is MDHEN and CDR2 is SYDVKM in the germline V gene. J gave up 4 bases and V 5 bases, and 7 bases lay outside the gene matches. This chain's CDR3 is CASSDITGGNQPQHF. The CDR3 nucleotides read TGTGCCAGCAGTGACATCACAGGGGGTAATCAGCCCCAGCATTTT. Looking up the rest from reference TRBV28 and TRBJ1-5 gives the full variable domain: DVKVTQSSRYLVKRTGEKVFLECVQDMDHENMFWYRQDPGLGLRLIYFSYDVKMKEKGDIPEGYSVSREKKERFSLILESASTNQTSMYLCASSDITGGNQPQHFGDGTRLSIL.

At least ten counts were recorded for this clonotype. The chain links TRBV11-3 to TRBJ2-3; 12 bases agree with TRBD2. CDR3 length: 14 residues. Germline trimming cut 5 bases from V and 5 bases from J; bases unmatched to any gene: 2. Germline-derived CDR1 and CDR2 are SGHNT and YENEEA. CDR3 in DNA: TGTGCCAGCAGCGCGGGACTAGCGGGAGATACGCAGTATTTT. This translates into CASSAGLAGDTQYF.

This clonotype has at least ten counts. This rearrangement joins TRBV7-3 to TRBJ2-3, with 7 positions matching TRBD1. Germline CDR1 is SGHTA and CDR2 is FQGTGA. The CDR3 spans 14 residues. V dropped 4 bases and J dropped 5; count of bases not matched to a gene: 6. In nucleotides, the CDR3 is TGTGCCAGCAGCTCCTCCGACAGGGTAGATACGCAGTATTTT. Translating gives CASSSSDRVDTQYF.

This clonotype was recorded many times. CDR3 amino acids: CASSPTSGVSYNEQFF. The DNA of the CDR3 is TGTGCCAGCAGTCCCACTAGCGGGGTTTCCTACAATGAGCAGTTCTTC. V is TRBV27 and J is TRBJ2-1; 10 positions agree with TRBD2. The trim removed 5 bases at V and 1 base at J, leaving 5 bases unmatched. Germline CDR1 reads MNHEY; CDR2 reads SMNVEV (reference sequence). CDR3 size: 16 residues.

V gene TRBV2 combines with J gene TRBJ2-1; tentatively, D is TRBD2 (5 bases). Trimming removed 4 bases from V and 8 bases from J, with 12 bases in between. Per the germline V gene, CDR1 is SNHLY and CDR2 is FYNNEI. The CDR3 sequence is 13 residues long. Written as DNA, the CDR3 is TGTGCCAGCAGTGGACTAAATCTGGATGAGCAGTTCTTC. It encodes CASSGLNLDEQFF.

V usage is TRBV27 and J usage is TRBJ2-1; 11 bases map to TRBD1. CDR1 and CDR2 (germline): MNHEY, SMNVEV (reference sequence). The CDR3 has 15 residues. J gave up 3 bases and V 7 bases, and 5 bases lay outside the gene matches. The DNA of the CDR3 is TGTGCCAGCATCGCAGGGACAGGGGGCTACAATGAGCAGTTCTTC. Translation: CASIAGTGGYNEQFF.

The rearrangement joins TRBV9 to TRBJ1-5; 7 bases are shared with TRBD1. The CDR3 sequence is 15 residues long. Trimming at V came to 0 bases and at J to 6 bases, leaving 6 bases not matched to a gene. The germline gives CDR1 SGDLS, CDR2 YYNGEE. The CDR3 here is CASSVEGTGVQPQHF. The CDR3 bases are TGTGCCAGCAGCGTAGAGGGCACAGGGGTTCAGCCCCAGCATTTT.

In DNA form, the CDR3 reads TGTGCCAGCAGTTACCGTCTTACTGGGCCCCAAGAAGCTTTCTTT. Translation gives CASSYRLTGPQEAFF. The rearrangement uses TRBV6-2 or TRBV6-3 and TRBJ1-1, with D unclear. V lost 2 bases and J 8 bases, leaving 18 bases between the germline ends. The CDR3 contains 15 residues. Germline loops: CDR1 MNHEY, CDR2 SVGEGT.

This clonotype showed up many times. The CDR3 protein is CASSLEGAGTEAFF. DNA for the CDR3: TGTGCCAGCAGCTTAGAGGGGGCCGGCACTGAAGCTTTCTTT. This chain joins TRBV7-3 and TRBJ1-1, with TRBD1 matching 7 bases. Trimming removed 2 bases from V and 4 bases from J; junction bases left unmatched: 4. This CDR3 contains 14 residues. CDR1 is SGHTA and CDR2 is FQGTGA in the germline V gene.

This clonotype was detected a few times. The CDR3: CASSLSGRSNNEQFF. The CDR3 coding sequence is TGTGCCAGCAGCCTCAGCGGGAGGAGCAACAATGAGCAGTTCTTC. The V gene is TRBV7-3, the J gene TRBJ2-1, with 9 positions matching TRBD2. The V segment lost 5 bases and the J segment 5 bases; nucleotides outside the gene matches: 7. The CDR3 has 15 residues. The germline CDR1 and CDR2 sequences are SGHTA and FQGTGA.

This clonotype was seen more than once but under ten times. The chain recombines TRBV12-3 or TRBV12-4 with TRBJ2-5, with 14 nucleotides matching TRBD2. The CDR3 covers 19 residues. Losses at the gene ends were 5 bases for V and 4 bases for J; bases not matched to a gene: 15. Here the CDR3 DNA reads TGTGCCAGCAGTCACCAGGGACTAGCGGGAGATTCGTCGGCAGAGACCCAGTACTTC. Protein: CASSHQGLAGDSSAETQYF.

This clonotype was seen ten or more times. The chain recombines TRBV2 with TRBJ2-1, with 10 bases fitting TRBD2. Germline values: CDR1 SNHLY, CDR2 FYNNEI. Trimming took 4 bases from V and 5 from J; bases not matched to a gene: 8. CDR3 length equals 16 residues. In DNA form, the CDR3 reads TGTGCCAGCAGTGTTAGGGGGCTAGCGGGAGACAATGAGCAGTTCTTC. Its translation: CASSVRGLAGDNEQFF.